This T cell receptor beta chain was found in a study of response to subunit inactivated influenza vaccine. TCRdb re-derived calls from the RT-PCR reads in MiXCR, one entry per CDR3 protein. The repertoire has some 150,000 distinct CDR3 sequences, more than 10% of them found once; the top ten carry 25% to 35%. This clonotype was detected a few times. Germline V lookup: CDR1 SEHNR, CDR2 FQNEAQ (reference sequence). The CDR3 contains 12 residues. V dropped 6 bases and J dropped 15; count of bases not matched to a gene: 7. The same sample was also studied in work on T cells expressing NK-cell markers. That work adds: Generation of TCR beta cDNA was performed by 5'RACE template switching incorporating UMIs. The TCR beta repertoires originated in sorted CD3+CD56+NKG2C+, CD3+CD56+NKG2C- and CD3+CD56-NKG2C+ T cells. In a handful of donors, dominant CD3+CD56+NKG2C+ clones formed about 1.0-7.5% of CD8+ cells. A handful of donors likewise had their CD3+CD56-NKG2C+ fraction led by these clonotypes.

The receptor was isolated from a man aged 50-59 years who received an inactivated influenza vaccine. The chain is built from TRBV7-9 and TRBJ2-1; 11 bases fit TRBD2. The source material was CD8+ T cells sorted from PBMCs, sampled approximately 12 days after vaccination. The CDR3 region is CASSPTGTSGFF. The CDR3 nucleotides are TGTGCCAGCAGTCCAACCGGGACTAGCGGGTTCTTC.